This T cell receptor beta chain was retrieved from a study of blood T cells in healthy people across ages. Overall study findings and caveats: As age increased, TCR beta diversity per million T cells fell in a roughly linear fashion.

There are many counts of this clonotype. Its target is unknown. Using a J-beta primer mix together with a sample-barcoded 5' primer, a second PCR was run for about 6 to 11 cycles. TCRdb reprocessed the 5' RACE reads via MiXCR and lists one record per CDR3 protein. The repertoire holds hundreds of thousands of distinct CDR3 sequences, with 25% to 30% as singletons. A minimum of 6 micrograms of total RNA was extracted per sample. V was trimmed by 6 bases and J by 7 bases, leaving 16 bases between them. The CDR3 is 13 amino acids. CDR1 and CDR2 (germline): SGHRS, YFSETQ. The J gene is TRBJ2-5, the V gene TRBV5-1, with D possibly matching TRBD1 (6 bases). This clonotype originated in a woman over 75 in good health. The sequenced sample was blood. CDR3 region: CASKLRGSGTQYF. Here the CDR3 DNA reads TGCGCCAGCAAGCTCAGGGGTTCAGGGACCCAGTACTTC.